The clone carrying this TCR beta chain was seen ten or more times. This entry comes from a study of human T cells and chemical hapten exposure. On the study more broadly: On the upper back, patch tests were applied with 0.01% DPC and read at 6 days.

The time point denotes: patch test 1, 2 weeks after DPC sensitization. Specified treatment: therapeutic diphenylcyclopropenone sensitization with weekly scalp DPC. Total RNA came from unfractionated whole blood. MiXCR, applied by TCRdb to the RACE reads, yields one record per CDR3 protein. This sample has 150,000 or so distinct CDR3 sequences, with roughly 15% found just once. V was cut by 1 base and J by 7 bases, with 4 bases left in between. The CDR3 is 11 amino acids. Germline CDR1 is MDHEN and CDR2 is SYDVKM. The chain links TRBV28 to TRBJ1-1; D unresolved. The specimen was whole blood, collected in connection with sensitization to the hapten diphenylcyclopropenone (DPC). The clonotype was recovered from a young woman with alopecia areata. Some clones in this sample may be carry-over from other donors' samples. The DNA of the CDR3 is TGTGCCAGCAGTTTATTCCGTGAAGCTTTCTTT. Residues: CASSLFREAFF.